This T cell receptor beta chain was found in a study of T cell responses to AZD1222 COVID-19 vaccine (dated by TCRdb to the early 2020s). Turning to the overall study: AZD1222 recipients with second doses at about 4 weeks or about 12 weeks were pooled, because spike-specific TCR depth and breadth did not differ between schedules. A total of just over 230 trial participants underwent TCR sequencing, of whom roughly 210 had received two doses of AZD1222 and some 26 had received two doses of the MenACWY control vaccine. Enrollment into the trials was organized by age into subgroups of 18-55, 56-69 and 70-plus years, and those subgroups contained roughly 140, 27 and 60 TCR-sequenced participants, respectively. Here is what the overall study found, with its caveats: No day 14 peak-response samples were available, so repertoires were characterized only after the peak T cell response. The 56-69-year group was small, and its depth increase did not reach significance, likely because of low power. CD4 TCRs associated with the vaccine covered the entire spike protein, and the dominant responses were in regions 160-218 and 743-854. Most participants were white British and females outnumbered males, and the authors suggested that clonal diversity may have been underestimated. Only 5 to 7 AZD1222 recipients were SARS-CoV-2 seropositive at baseline, limiting conclusions about previously exposed vaccinees. A significant rise in spike-specific TCR breadth and depth was observed after two AZD1222 doses relative to day 0 and relative to MenACWY recipients. Reportedly, close to half of the unique spike-specific TCRs recognized epitopes lying outside the regions that are mutated in the B.1.351 and B.1.1.7 variants.

Spanning cysteine to phenylalanine, the CDR3 consists of 15 amino acids. Only CDR3 DNA is held: 45 bases, read in frame from base 1. The CDR1 and CDR2 encoded by the germline V gene are MNHEY and SVGAGI. Trimmed from V: 6 bases; trimmed from J: 3 bases; junction bases lacking a gene match: 9. The CDR3 regions of human TCRbeta chains were subjected to immunosequencing. Concerning the study's data processing: Repertoire TCRs were checked for matches against a reference library of SARS-CoV-2-specific TCRs that had been generated using the MIRA antigen-specificity platform. Breadth was defined as the fraction of unique TCRs that were SARS-CoV-2-associated, and depth was defined as the fraction of total T cells that were SARS-CoV-2-associated. Using the MIRA data, each spike-specific TCR was mapped to the spike region that the TCR reacts to and placed in a CD4 or CD8 class. Log10-transformed breadth and depth values were compared by one-way ANOVA with Sidak's multiple comparisons tests. The clones in this table, taken by TCRdb from immuneACCESS, are in-frame only. Not every clone is retained; where verified, under half of the shortfall comes from an unresolved V gene, and the cause of the rest is unknown. V, J and clone size are those of that table, while D and trimming were read from the DNA. This sample lists some 95,000 clones; roughly nine tenths were detected once. The ten largest account for 3.5% to 4% of the sample.

Reading the label with the study, this specimen's time point is: baseline before first vaccination. The vaccinee samples were drawn from two UK trials, COV001 and COV002, one of which was a single-blind randomized controlled phase 2/3 trial testing AZD1222 (ChAdOx1 nCoV-19) in healthy adults. For TCRbeta chain sequencing, PBMC samples from trial participants were taken at day 0 and at day 28 after the second dose. As to this clone: This clone's antigen is unknown. Base qualities are not at hand, and no much larger clone is one base apart.

This sample comprised peripheral blood, obtained on day 0 of AZD1222 vaccination. This TCR derives from an adult in good health. The rearranged chain carries TRBV6-5 and TRBJ1-1; 8 nucleotides in the junction match TRBD1. The CDR3 region: CASSLTYRGYTEAFF. The DNA reads as follows: TGTGCCAGCAGCTTAACATACAGGGGGTACACTGAAGCTTTCTTT.